A selection of T cell receptor beta chains follows, all from one sample in a study of blood T cells in healthy people across ages. MiXCR, applied by TCRdb to the 5' RACE reads, yields one record per CDR3 protein. The repertoire holds almost 550,000 distinct CDR3 sequences, with 24% as singletons. The same data also contributed to another study, on T cells of mothers and their children.

The sequenced sample was blood. All receptors derive from a boy aged 5-17 years in good health. Each CDR3 is given with its conserved first and last residue. The D gene is left open where the match is weak. The listing skips clone size in some rows; elsewhere it reads once, few, many or a size class.

TRBJ2-5,TRBV28,many,.,TGTGCCAGCAGTTTAGAACAGGACCAAGAGACCCAGTACTTC,CASSLEQDQETQYF
TRBJ2-7,TRBV6-7,.,TRBD1,TGTGCCACCGACAGGGGGGACGGGGAGCAGTACTTC,CATDRGDGEQYF
TRBJ1-1,TRBV12-3/TRBV12-4,.,.,TGTGCCACCATGGATTATCCGGCCAACACTGAAGCTTTCTTT,CATMDYPANTEAFF
TRBJ2-7,TRBV7-2,few,TRBD1,TGTGCCAGCAGCTTAGGAGGGGGCAACAACGAGCAGTACTTC,CASSLGGGNNEQYF
TRBJ2-1,TRBV7-2,many,TRBD2,TGTGCCAGCAGCCGGACTAGCGGGGGGGACAATGAGCAGTTCTTC,CASSRTSGGDNEQFF
TRBJ2-3,TRBV20-1,few,.,TGCAGTGCTAGGAGACCACAGGGTCGGACAGATACGCAGTATTTT,CSARRPQGRTDTQYF
TRBJ2-4,TRBV4-1,.,TRBD2,TGCGCCAGCAGCCCAGATCCGTCTAGCGGGGACATTCAGTACTTC,CASSPDPSSGDIQYF
TRBJ1-6,TRBV7-3,few,.,TGTGCCAGCAGCTTATGGGGAAGCTCCTATAATTCACCCCTCCACTTT,CASSLWGSSYNSPLHF
TRBJ2-4,TRBV4-3,.,.,TGCGCCAGCAGCCAAGAAAGGTCAAACATTCAGTACTTC,CASSQERSNIQYF
TRBJ2-5,TRBV5-5,few,TRBD1,TGTGCCAGCAGCCCCAAGCGGGCCGGGACAGGGTCTCTGGAGACCCAGTACTTC,CASSPKRAGTGSLETQYF
TRBJ1-4,TRBV6-1,few,TRBD1,TGTGCCAGCAGGTCGGCCAAGGACAGGGGGCAGGAAAAACTGTTTTTT,CASRSAKDRGQEKLFF
TRBJ2-3,TRBV28,few,.,TGTGCCAGCAGTTCTACTAGAGATACGCAGTATTTT,CASSSTRDTQYF
TRBJ1-4,TRBV28,.,.,TGTGCCAGCAGTTTACAGGCAGGGTTTAATGAAAAACTGTTTTTT,CASSLQAGFNEKLFF
TRBJ2-7,TRBV5-1,few,TRBD2,TGCGCCAGCAGCTTGGTGCTAGCGGGAGGCGGCGAGCAGTACTTC,CASSLVLAGGGEQYF
TRBJ2-1,TRBV7-3,few,TRBD2,TGTGCCAGCAGCTTAAGGTTTAGTGGCGGGAGCCTTAACAATGAGCAGTTCTTC,CASSLRFSGGSLNNEQFF
TRBJ1-5,TRBV29-1,many,.,TGCAGCGTTGCGGAGGGATCCCAGCCCCAGCATTTT,CSVAEGSQPQHF
TRBJ1-1,TRBV28,few,TRBD1,TGTGCCAGCAGTTCCCCCCGGACAGGGGGGAACACTGAAGCTTTCTTT,CASSSPRTGGNTEAFF
TRBJ2-2,TRBV12-3/TRBV12-4,.,.,TGTGCCAGCAGCCGTCGGGGGCTGGCCGGGGAGCTGTTTTTT,CASSRRGLAGELFF
TRBJ1-1,TRBV19,.,TRBD1,TGTGCCTGCACAGACAGGGCTCTAATGAACACTGAAGCTTTCTTT,CACTDRALMNTEAFF
TRBJ2-1,TRBV20-1,few,TRBD2,TGCAGTGCTAGAGTGATAGCGGGGGGGAAGGGGCATGAGCAGTTCTTC,CSARVIAGGKGHEQFF
TRBJ1-1,TRBV27,.,TRBD1,TGTGCCAGCAGGGAGAGGACCGGGACAGGGGTAAACACTGAAGCTTTCTTT,CASRERTGTGVNTEAFF
TRBJ2-1,TRBV7-8,few,TRBD2,TGTGCCAGCAGCTCCGGGACTAGCGGGAGCGCGGGAAGAAATGAGCAGTTCTTC,CASSSGTSGSAGRNEQFF
TRBJ2-7,TRBV29-1,few,.,TGCAGCGTTGCATGGACAAGTTACGAGCAGTACTTC,CSVAWTSYEQYF
TRBJ1-1,TRBV7-2,few,.,TGTGCCAGCAGCCCCCGCGCGAGGGCTGAAGCTTTCTTT,CASSPRARAEAFF
TRBJ1-2,TRBV4-1,few,.,TGCGCCAGCAGCCCGGACAGTTGGGAGGGCTACACCTTC,CASSPDSWEGYTF
TRBJ2-5,TRBV7-9,.,.,TGTGCCAGCAGCTTCGACCGGGTGGGCGGGGTCCAAGAGACCCAGTACTTC,CASSFDRVGGVQETQYF
TRBJ2-2,TRBV20-1,.,.,TGCAGTGCAACCCGGGACAATCCCGGGGAGCTGTTTTTT,CSATRDNPGELFF
TRBJ2-5,TRBV11-2,few,.,TGTGCCAGCAGCTTATCGCAGGGGGGCCTACAAGAGACCCAGTACTTC,CASSLSQGGLQETQYF
TRBJ2-3,TRBV2,.,TRBD1,TGTGCCATTTCCCGGGACAGGGATGGCACAGATACGCAGTATTTT,CAISRDRDGTDTQYF
TRBJ2-1,TRBV19,few,TRBD2,TGTGCCAGTAGTATAACTAGCGGGGGGGCCCATGAGCAGTTCTTC,CASSITSGGAHEQFF
TRBJ2-5,TRBV12-3/TRBV12-4,.,.,TGTGCCAGCAGCTTCAATCAGGTCCGAGAGGAGACCCAGTACTTC,CASSFNQVREETQYF
TRBJ1-6,TRBV7-3,.,.,TGTGCCAGCAGCTTAGAACCACCGAGCTCCTATAATTCACCCCTCCACTTT,CASSLEPPSSYNSPLHF
TRBJ2-7,TRBV28,few,.,TGTGCCAGCAGTTTAAGCCTTGGGGACATAGTCTACGAGCAGTACTTC,CASSLSLGDIVYEQYF
TRBJ2-7,TRBV6-5,many,.,TGTGCCAGCAGTTACTCAGGGGCGGACGAGCAGTACTTC,CASSYSGADEQYF
TRBJ1-5,TRBV9,few,TRBD1,TGTGCCAGCAGCTCCACAGGGGGCTCTCAGCCCCAGCATTTT,CASSSTGGSQPQHF
TRBJ2-1,TRBV5-6,.,TRBD1,TGTGCCAGCAGCCAAGCGTACAGGGGGTTCTACAATGAGCAGTTCTTC,CASSQAYRGFYNEQFF
TRBJ2-5,TRBV6-2/TRBV6-3,.,.,TGTGCCAGCAGTTACGTGGATAAGGGGCGGCAAGAGACCCAGTACTTC,CASSYVDKGRQETQYF
TRBJ2-7,TRBV20-1,once,TRBD2,TGCAGTGCTCCCGGACTAGCGGGATGGGACTCCTACGCGCAGTACTTC,CSAPGLAGWDSYAQYF
TRBJ2-4,TRBV6-5,few,.,TGTGCCAGCAGTTACTCGGGGCAGGGGGCCAAAAACATTCAGTACTTC,CASSYSGQGAKNIQYF
TRBJ2-7,TRBV2,.,.,TGTGCCAGCAGCGATCAGGGCTACGAGCAGTACTTC,CASSDQGYEQYF
TRBJ2-1,TRBV10-3,.,TRBD2,TGTGCCACCTGCCTACTAGCGGGAGCACAGCAGTTCTTC,CATCLLAGAQQFF
TRBJ2-5,TRBV12-3/TRBV12-4,.,.,TGTGCCAGCAGACAGGGTACCAGCGAGACCCAGTACTTC,CASRQGTSETQYF
TRBJ2-1,TRBV7-2,few,.,TGTGCCAGCAGCTTCCCCGGGGTACCTAGATCTGAGCAGTTCTTC,CASSFPGVPRSEQFF
TRBJ2-1,TRBV7-9,.,.,TGTGCCAGCACCAGCAACAGGGCGTCCTACAATGAGCAGTTCTTC,CASTSNRASYNEQFF
TRBJ2-7,TRBV4-3,few,.,TGCGCCAGCAGCCAATTAGTGGGCTACGAGCAGTACTTC,CASSQLVGYEQYF
TRBJ2-1,TRBV29-1,.,.,TGCAGCGTTGAAGCTTATAGTGCGGATGAGCAGTTCTTC,CSVEAYSADEQFF
TRBJ1-1,TRBV7-2,few,TRBD1,TGTGCCAGCAGCGTGGACAGGTTGAGCACTGAAGCTTTCTTT,CASSVDRLSTEAFF
TRBJ1-2,TRBV4-3,.,TRBD1,TGCGCCAGCAGCCAAGACCGCTCGACAGGGAACAGGTTATCTAACTATGGCTACACCTTC,CASSQDRSTGNRLSNYGYTF
TRBJ2-3,TRBV6-4,few,.,TGTGCCAACAGTGACTCTAGCACAGATACGCAGTATTTT,CANSDSSTDTQYF
TRBJ1-1,TRBV10-3,.,TRBD1,TGTGCCATCAGCGACAGTCGACAGGGGGGTACTGAAGCTTTCTTT,CAISDSRQGGTEAFF
TRBJ2-3,TRBV27,.,TRBD2,TGTGCCAGCAACCGCGAGCGGGAGGGCCCAGATACGCAGTATTTT,CASNREREGPDTQYF
TRBJ2-1,TRBV20-1,.,.,TGCAGTGCTAGGGGCCCGCATAGCTCCTACAATGAGCAGTTCTTC,CSARGPHSSYNEQFF
TRBJ1-1,TRBV6-1,.,.,TGTGCCAGCGGGACCGACAGATTCAACTTGAACACTGAAGCTTTCTTT,CASGTDRFNLNTEAFF
TRBJ2-3,TRBV7-9,.,.,TGTGCCAGCAGCCTCCCTGGTAGCGAGGCAGATACGCAGTATTTT,CASSLPGSEADTQYF
TRBJ2-5,TRBV28,many,.,TGTGCCAGCAGTTCAACCCGGAGGGGGGAGACCCAGTACTTC,CASSSTRRGETQYF